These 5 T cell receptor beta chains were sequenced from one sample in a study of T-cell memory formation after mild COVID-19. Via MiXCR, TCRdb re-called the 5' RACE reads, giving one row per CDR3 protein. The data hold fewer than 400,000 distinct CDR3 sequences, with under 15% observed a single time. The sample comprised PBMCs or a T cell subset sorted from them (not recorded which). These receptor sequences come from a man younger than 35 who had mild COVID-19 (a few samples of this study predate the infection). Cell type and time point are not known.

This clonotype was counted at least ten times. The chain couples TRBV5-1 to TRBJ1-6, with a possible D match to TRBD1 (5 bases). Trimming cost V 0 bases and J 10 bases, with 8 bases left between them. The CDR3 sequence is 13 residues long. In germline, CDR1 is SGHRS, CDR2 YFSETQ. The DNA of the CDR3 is TGCGCCAGCAGCTTGGAGGGGAGCTCACCCCTCCACTTT. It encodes CASSLEGSSPLHF.

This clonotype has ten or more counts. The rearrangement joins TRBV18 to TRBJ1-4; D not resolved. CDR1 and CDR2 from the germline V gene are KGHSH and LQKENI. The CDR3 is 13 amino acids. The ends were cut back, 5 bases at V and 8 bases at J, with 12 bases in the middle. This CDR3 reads CASSKRGYEKLFF. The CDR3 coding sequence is TGTGCCAGCTCAAAAAGAGGGTACGAAAAACTGTTTTTT.

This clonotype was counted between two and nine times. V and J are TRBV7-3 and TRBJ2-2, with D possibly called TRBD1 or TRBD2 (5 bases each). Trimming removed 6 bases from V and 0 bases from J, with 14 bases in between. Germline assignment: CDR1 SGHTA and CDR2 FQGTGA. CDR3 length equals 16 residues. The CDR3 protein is CASRPGGGPNTGELFF. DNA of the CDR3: TGTGCCAGCAGACCCGGTGGGGGTCCGAACACCGGGGAGCTGTTTTTT.

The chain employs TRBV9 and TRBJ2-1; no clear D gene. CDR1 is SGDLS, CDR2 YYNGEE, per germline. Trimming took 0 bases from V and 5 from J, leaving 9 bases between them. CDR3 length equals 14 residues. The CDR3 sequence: CASSVDLGNNEQFF. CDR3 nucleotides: TGTGCCAGCAGCGTAGATCTGGGAAACAATGAGCAGTTCTTC.

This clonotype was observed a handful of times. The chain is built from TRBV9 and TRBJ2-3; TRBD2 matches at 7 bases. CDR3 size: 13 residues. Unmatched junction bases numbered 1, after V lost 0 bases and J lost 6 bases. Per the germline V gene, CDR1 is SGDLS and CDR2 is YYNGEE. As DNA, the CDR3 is TGTGCCAGCAGCGTAGAGGGAGGGGATACGCAGTATTTT. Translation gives CASSVEGGDTQYF.